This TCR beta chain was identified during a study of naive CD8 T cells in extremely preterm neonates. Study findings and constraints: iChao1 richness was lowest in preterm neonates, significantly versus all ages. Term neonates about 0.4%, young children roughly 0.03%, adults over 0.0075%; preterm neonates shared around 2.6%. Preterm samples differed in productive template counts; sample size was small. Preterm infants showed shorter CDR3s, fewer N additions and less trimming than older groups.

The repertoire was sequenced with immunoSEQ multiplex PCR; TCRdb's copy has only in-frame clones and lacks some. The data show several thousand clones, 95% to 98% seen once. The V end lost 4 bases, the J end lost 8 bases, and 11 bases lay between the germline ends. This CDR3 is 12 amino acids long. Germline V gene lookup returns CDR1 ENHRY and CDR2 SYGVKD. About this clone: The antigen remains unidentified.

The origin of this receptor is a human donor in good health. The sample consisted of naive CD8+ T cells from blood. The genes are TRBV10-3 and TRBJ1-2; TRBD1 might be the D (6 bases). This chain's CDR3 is CAISVGQRGYTF. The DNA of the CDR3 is TGTGCCATCAGTGTCGGACAGCGGGGCTACACCTTC.